These 8 T cell receptor delta chains were sequenced from one sample in a study of γδ T cells in repeated Plasmodium falciparum infection. TCRdb re-analyzed the multiplex PCR reads via CATT. This sample has 50,000 to 55,000 delta-chain clones; approximately 2% occur once, and the top ten carry roughly a quarter. Gammadelta T cells were flow-sorted from PBMC into Vgamma9/Vdelta2+ and Vdelta2-negative populations for bulk analysis. Sample: gamma-delta T cells from blood. The receptors were gathered from a pool of human donors (malaria-infected and uninfected, not separated).

This clone occurred a few times. The TCRdb record carries a much larger clone's protein, which differs from this DNA's translation at residue 3; a read error is the likely cause, and the protein listed here is the DNA translation. The CDR3 reads CAPAVYSYGDKLIF. In DNA, the CDR3 is TGTGCTCCTGCGGTTTATTCCTACGGTGATAAACTCATCTTT. The chain joins TRDV1 to TRDJ1; 7 positions agree with TRDD2. The CDR3 spans 14 residues. V dropped 10 bases and J dropped 5; count of bases not matched to a gene: 13. Germline V gives CDR1 TSWWSYY, CDR2 QGS.

This clone has at least ten counts. This may come from a read error, since a much larger clone is one base off. The same CDR3 is also encoded by other DNA sequences in this sample. The V call is TRDV1, the J call TRDJ2, with a possible D match to TRDD1 (5 bases). Germline loops: CDR1 TSWWSYY, CDR2 QGS. V was trimmed by 0 bases and J by 6 bases, leaving 44 bases between them. The length of the CDR3 is 26 residues. The CDR3 reads CALGELISRWNRVYLLPPLRAAQLFF. Written as DNA, the CDR3 is TGTGCTCTTGGGGAACTAATATCACGCTGGAATAGAGTATACCTCTTACCCCCGCTTCGGGCAGCACAACTCTTCTTT.

As for this clone: With only one base between it and a far larger clone, this is likely a read error. Other DNA variants within this sample encode the same CDR3. The chain recombines TRDV1 with TRDJ1; 10 bases fit TRDD3. The J gene is not listed in TCRdb, so it was assigned here from a DNA match to germline. The germline V gene encodes CDR1 TSWWSYY and CDR2 QGS. This CDR3 contains 26 residues. CDR3 coding DNA: TGTGCTCTTGGGGAACTATTTACCTATTCCTACGAACGAAAGGTCTGGGGGATAAAAAGGACCGACAAACTCATCTTT. Its translation: CALGELFTYSYERKVWGIKRTDKLIF.

About this clone: TCRdb's listed protein matches a much larger clone and diverges from this DNA's translation at residue 16, likely through a read error; the protein shown comes from the DNA. The chain couples TRDV1 to TRDJ1; 12 nucleotides line up with TRDD3. Here the J gene came from matching the DNA to germline, since TCRdb omits it. This CDR3 has 22 residues. After removal of 2 bases from V and 1 base from J, the junction contained 20 bases not matched to a gene. Germline CDR1 is TSWWSYY and CDR2 is QGS. In nucleotides, the CDR3 is TGTGCTCTTGGGGAATGGAGGCCTTCCTACTTCTGGGGGATACGAGGCACCGATAAACTCATCTTT. Translated: CALGEWRPSYFWGIRGTDKLIF.

As to this clone: A read error is the likely source, as a far larger clone sits one nucleotide away. This same CDR3 is encoded by further DNA sequences in the sample. There is no J gene call, but TRDV2 is given as the V gene; TRDD3, as called in the table, went unchecked against the DNA. Germline V gene lookup returns CDR1 GEAIGNYY and CDR2 EKD. CDR3 length: 17 residues. In nucleotides, the CDR3 is TGTGCCTGTGACTACTGGGGGATTGCACAGGGCACCGATAAGCTCATCTTT. Translation: CACDYWGIAQGTDKLIF.

A remark on this clone: The protein in TCRdb stems from a much larger clone and differs at residue 21 from this DNA's translation, likely a read error; here the protein is translated from the DNA. The V gene is given as TRAV38-2/DV8, and no J gene call is available; TRDD3, the table's D call, lacks a check against the DNA. The CDR3 loop spans 23 amino acids. From germline, CDR1 is TSESDYY and CDR2 QEAYKQQN. For the CDR3, the DNA is TGTGCTTATAGGAGTTACTTCCTACGGATGAGTGGGGGACCCCGTAAGAGAACCGATAAATTCATCTTT. Translated, it gives CAYRSYFLRMSGGPRKRTDKFIF.

This clone showed up just a few times. A read error likely explains why the TCRdb protein, taken from a much larger clone, differs from this DNA's translation at residue 4; the protein shown is translated from the DNA. The sample carries other DNA sequences with the same CDR3. The genes are TRDV2 and TRDJ1; 7 bases map to TRDD3. TCRdb does not report a J gene; here it was assigned by matching the DNA to germline references. CDR1 and CDR2 from the germline V gene are GEAIGNYY and EKD. V lost 6 bases, J lost 2 bases, and 5 bases stayed unmatched. The CDR3 contains 13 residues. The CDR3: CACRGIGTDKLIF. Written as DNA, the CDR3 is TGTGCCTGTAGGGGGATTGGGACCGATAAACTCATCTTT.

In regard to this clone: The protein given by TCRdb reflects a much larger clone and differs at residue 21 from this DNA's translation, likely from a read error; the protein shown is the DNA's translation. The chain is built from TRDV1 and TRDJ1, with TRDD3 matching over 13 bases. TCRdb offers no J gene call, so here the DNA was matched to germline to obtain one. The CDR3 runs to 25 residues. CDR1 TSWWSYY and CDR2 QGS come from the germline V gene. In DNA, the CDR3 is TGTGCTCTTGGGGAACTAAGCTACTTTTGGCGGTCTCCATATACTGGGGGATACGCGGCCGAGAAACTCATCTTT. Translating gives CALGELSYFWRSPYTGGYAAEKLIF.